The following is a T cell receptor beta chain sequence with its context. The data belong to a study of blood T cell repertoires in COVID-19. Study overall: Whether acute or convalescent, the COVID-19 samples came from the United States, Italy and Spain. T cells, B-cell-depleted T cells, or PBMCs provided the cDNA or gDNA that served as material.

Germline CDR1 and CDR2: SGHTS and YDEGEE. V gave up 2 bases and J gave up 2 bases, with 11 bases separating them. The CDR3 contains 14 residues. Assay: immunoSEQ multiplex PCR; the TCRdb copy retains only in-frame clones and omits some. This sample yields approximately 340,000 clones, of which 80% to 95% are seen a single time; 0.8% to 0.9% belongs to the top ten. V and J are TRBV5-8 and TRBJ2-7; D is uncertain. This clonotype was sampled from a middle-aged woman who had been exposed to COVID-19. The sequenced sample was PBMCs or T cells enriched from blood (not recorded which). This CDR3 reads CASSFPPDTYEQYF. The CDR3 DNA is TGTGCCAGCAGCTTTCCCCCAGATACCTACGAGCAGTACTTC.